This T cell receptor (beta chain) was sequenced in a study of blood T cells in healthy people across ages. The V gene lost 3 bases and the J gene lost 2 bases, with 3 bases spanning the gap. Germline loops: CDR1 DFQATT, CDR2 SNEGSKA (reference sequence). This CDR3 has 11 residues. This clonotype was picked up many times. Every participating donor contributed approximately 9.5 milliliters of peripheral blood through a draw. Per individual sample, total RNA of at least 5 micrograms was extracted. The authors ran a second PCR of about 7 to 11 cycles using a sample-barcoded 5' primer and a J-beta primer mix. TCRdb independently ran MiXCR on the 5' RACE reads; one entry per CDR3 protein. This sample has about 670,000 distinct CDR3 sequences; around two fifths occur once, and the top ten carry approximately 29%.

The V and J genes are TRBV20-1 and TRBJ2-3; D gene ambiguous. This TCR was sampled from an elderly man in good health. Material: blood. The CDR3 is CSASYTDTQYF. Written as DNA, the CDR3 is TGCAGTGCTAGCTACACAGATACGCAGTATTTT.